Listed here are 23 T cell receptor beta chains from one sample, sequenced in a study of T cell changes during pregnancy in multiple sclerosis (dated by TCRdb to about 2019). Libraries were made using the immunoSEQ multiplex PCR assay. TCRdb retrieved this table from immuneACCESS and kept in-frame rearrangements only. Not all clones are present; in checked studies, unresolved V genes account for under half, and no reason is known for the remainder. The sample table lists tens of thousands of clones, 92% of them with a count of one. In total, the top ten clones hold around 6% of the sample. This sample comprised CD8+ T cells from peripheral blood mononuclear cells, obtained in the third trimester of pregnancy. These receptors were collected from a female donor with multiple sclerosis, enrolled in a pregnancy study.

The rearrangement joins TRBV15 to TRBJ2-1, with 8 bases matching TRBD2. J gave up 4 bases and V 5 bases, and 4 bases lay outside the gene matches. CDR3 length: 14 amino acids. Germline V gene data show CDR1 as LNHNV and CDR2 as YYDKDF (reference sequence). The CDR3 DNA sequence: TGTGCCACCAGCTCCAGCGGGAGTTACAATGAGCAGTTCTTC. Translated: CATSSSGSYNEQFF. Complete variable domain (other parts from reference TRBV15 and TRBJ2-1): DAMVIQNPRYQVTQFGKPVTLSCSQTLNHNVMYWYQQKSSQAPKLLFHYYDKDFNNEADTPDNFQSRRPNTSFCFLDIRSPGLGDTAMYLCATSSSGSYNEQFFGPGTRLTVL.

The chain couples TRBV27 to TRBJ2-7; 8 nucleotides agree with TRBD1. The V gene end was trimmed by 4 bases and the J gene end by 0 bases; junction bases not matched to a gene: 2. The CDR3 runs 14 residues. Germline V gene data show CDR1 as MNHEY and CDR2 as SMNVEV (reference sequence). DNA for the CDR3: TGTGCCAGCAGTTGGGACAGGAGCTCCTACGAGCAGTACTTC. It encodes CASSWDRSSYEQYF.

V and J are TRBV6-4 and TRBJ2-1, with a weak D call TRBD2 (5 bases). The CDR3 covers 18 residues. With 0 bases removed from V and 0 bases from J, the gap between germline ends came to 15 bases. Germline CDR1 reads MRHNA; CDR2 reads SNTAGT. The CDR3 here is CASSDSIDLAGSYNEQFF. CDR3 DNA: TGTGCCAGCAGTGACTCAATCGACTTGGCGGGCTCCTACAATGAGCAGTTCTTC.

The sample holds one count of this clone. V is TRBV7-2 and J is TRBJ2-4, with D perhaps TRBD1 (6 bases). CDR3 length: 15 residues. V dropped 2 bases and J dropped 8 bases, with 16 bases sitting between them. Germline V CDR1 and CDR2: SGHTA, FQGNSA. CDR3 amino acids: CASSLPGQLRDIQYF. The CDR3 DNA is TGTGCCAGCAGCTTACCCGGACAGTTAAGGGACATTCAGTACTTC. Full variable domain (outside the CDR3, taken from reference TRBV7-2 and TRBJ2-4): GAGVSQSPSNKVTEKGKDVELRCDPISGHTALYWYRQSLGQGLEFLIYFQGNSAPDKSGLPSDRFSAERTGGSVSTLTIQRTQQEDSAVYLCASSLPGQLRDIQYFGAGTRLSVL.

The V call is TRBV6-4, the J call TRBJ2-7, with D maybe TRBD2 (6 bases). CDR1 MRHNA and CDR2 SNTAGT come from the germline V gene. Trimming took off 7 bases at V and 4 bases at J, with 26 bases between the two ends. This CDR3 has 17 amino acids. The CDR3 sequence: CASILPLQSSGPYEQYF. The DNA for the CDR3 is TGTGCCAGCATCCTGCCCCTACAGAGTAGCGGCCCTTACGAGCAGTACTTC.

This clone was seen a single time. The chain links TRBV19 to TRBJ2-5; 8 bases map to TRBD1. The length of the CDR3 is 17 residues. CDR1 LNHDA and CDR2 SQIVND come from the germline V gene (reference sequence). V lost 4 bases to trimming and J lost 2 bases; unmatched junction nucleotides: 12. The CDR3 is CASSTNRRGLRQETQYF. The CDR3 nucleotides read TGTGCCAGTAGTACCAATCGCAGGGGGCTGAGGCAAGAGACCCAGTACTTC.

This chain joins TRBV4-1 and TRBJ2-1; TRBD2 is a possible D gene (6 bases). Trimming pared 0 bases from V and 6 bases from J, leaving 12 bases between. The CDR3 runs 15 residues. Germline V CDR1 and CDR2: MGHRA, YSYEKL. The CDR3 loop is CASSQDAEGRNEQFF. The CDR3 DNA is TGCGCCAGCAGCCAAGATGCGGAGGGTCGCAATGAGCAGTTCTTC.

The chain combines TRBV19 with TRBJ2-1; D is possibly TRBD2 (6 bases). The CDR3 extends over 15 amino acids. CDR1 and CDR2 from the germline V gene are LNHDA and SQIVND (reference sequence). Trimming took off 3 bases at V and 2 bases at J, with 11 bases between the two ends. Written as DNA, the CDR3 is TGTGCCAGTAGTATGTTCCGGGAGACCTACAATGAGCAGTTCTTC. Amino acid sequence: CASSMFRETYNEQFF.

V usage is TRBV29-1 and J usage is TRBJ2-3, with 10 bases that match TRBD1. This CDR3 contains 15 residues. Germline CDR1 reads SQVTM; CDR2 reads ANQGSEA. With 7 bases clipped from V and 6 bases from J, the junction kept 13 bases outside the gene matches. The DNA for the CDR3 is TGCAGCGGGGACAGGGGAAAGGCTGGCTCGGATACGCAGTATTTT. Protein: CSGDRGKAGSDTQYF.

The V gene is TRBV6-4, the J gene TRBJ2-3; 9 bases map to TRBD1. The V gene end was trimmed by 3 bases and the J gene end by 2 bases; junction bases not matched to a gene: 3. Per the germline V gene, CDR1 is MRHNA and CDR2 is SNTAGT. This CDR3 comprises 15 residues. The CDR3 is CASSEGTGFTDTQYF. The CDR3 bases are TGTGCCAGCAGTGAAGGGACAGGGTTCACAGATACGCAGTATTTT.

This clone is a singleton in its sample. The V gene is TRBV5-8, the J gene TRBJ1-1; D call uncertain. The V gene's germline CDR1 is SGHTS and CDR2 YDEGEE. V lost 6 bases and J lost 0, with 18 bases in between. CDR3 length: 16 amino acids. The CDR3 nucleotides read TGTGCCAGCAACCTACCTTATGAGGGCCTGAACACTGAAGCTTTCTTT. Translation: CASNLPYEGLNTEAFF.

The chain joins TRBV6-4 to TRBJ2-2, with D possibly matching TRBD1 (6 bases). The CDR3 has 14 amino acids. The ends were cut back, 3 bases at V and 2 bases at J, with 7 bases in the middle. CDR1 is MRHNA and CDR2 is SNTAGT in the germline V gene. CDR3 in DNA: TGTGCCAGCAGTGAGGGGACAAACACCGGGGAGCTGTTTTTT. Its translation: CASSEGTNTGELFF.

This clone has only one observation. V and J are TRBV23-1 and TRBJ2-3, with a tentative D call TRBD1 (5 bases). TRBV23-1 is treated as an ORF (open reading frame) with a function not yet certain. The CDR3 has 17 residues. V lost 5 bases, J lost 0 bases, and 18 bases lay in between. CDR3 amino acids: CASSFYRRPSSTDTQYF. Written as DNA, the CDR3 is TGCGCCAGCAGTTTTTACAGGAGACCCTCTAGCACAGATACGCAGTATTTT.

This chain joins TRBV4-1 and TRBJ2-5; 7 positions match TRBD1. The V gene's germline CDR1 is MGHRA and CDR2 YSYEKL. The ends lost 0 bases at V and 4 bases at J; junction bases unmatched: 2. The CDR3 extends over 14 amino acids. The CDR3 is CASSQDPGGETQYF. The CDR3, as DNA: TGCGCCAGCAGCCAAGACCCAGGGGGAGAGACCCAGTACTTC.

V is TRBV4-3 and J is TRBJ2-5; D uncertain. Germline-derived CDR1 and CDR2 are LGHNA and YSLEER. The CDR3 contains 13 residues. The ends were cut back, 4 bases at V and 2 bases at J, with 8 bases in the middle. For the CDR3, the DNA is TGCGCCAGCAGCCGACACTTACAAGAGACCCAGTACTTC. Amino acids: CASSRHLQETQYF.

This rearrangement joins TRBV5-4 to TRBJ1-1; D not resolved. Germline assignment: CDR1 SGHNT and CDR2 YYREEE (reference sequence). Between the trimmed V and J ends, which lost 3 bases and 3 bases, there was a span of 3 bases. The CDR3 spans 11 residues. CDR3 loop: CASSSDTEAFF. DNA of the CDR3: TGTGCCAGCAGCTCGGACACTGAAGCTTTCTTT.

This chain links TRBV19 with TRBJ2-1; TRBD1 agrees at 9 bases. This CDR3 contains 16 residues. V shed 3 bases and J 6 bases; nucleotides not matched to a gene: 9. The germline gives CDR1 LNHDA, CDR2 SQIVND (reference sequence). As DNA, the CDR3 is TGTGCCAGTAGTATCGGACAGGGGCTGAGGGGCAATGAGCAGTTCTTC. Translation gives CASSIGQGLRGNEQFF.

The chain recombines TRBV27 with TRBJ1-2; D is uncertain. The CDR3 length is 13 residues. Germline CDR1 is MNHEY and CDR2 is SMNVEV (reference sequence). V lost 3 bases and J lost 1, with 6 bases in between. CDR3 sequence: CASSFGINYGYTF. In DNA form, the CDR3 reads TGTGCCAGCAGTTTCGGGATTAACTATGGCTACACCTTC.

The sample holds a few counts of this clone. CDR3 amino acids: CASSLVLAGVADTQYF. The DNA for the CDR3 is TGTGCCAGCAGCTTAGTTCTGGCGGGAGTGGCAGATACGCAGTATTTT. The J gene is TRBJ2-3, the V gene TRBV11-2, with 7 bases lining up with TRBD2. V shed 1 base, J shed 4 bases, and the junction held 8 bases outside the gene matches. CDR3 size: 16 residues. Germline CDR1 and CDR2: SGHAT and FQNNGV.

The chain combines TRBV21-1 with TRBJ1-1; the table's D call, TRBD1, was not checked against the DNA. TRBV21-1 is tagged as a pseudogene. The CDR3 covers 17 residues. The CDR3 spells CASSKDRTGGRYTEAFF. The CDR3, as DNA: TGTGCCAGCAGCAAAGACCGGACAGGGGGCCGGTACACTGAAGCTTTCTTT.

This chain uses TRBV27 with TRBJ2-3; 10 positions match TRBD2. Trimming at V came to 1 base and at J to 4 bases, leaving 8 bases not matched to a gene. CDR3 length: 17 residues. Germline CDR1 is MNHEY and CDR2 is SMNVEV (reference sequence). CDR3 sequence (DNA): TGTGCCAGCAGTTTATGGGTAGCGGGAGGTTTATCAGATACGCAGTATTTT. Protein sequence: CASSLWVAGGLSDTQYF.

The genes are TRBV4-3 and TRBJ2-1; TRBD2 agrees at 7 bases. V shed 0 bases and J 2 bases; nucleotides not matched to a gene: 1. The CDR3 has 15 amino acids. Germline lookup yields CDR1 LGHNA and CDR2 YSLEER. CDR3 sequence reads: CASSQDAGAYNEQFF. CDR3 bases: TGCGCCAGCAGCCAAGATGCGGGAGCCTACAATGAGCAGTTCTTC.

The CDR3, as DNA: TGCGCCAGCAGCCCAGACAGGGGGCGCGAGGAGACCCAGTACTTC. This gives the protein CASSPDRGREETQYF. V and J are TRBV4-3 and TRBJ2-5; 10 bases are a match to TRBD1. Germline-derived CDR1 and CDR2 are LGHNA and YSLEER. The J segment lost 5 bases and the V segment lost 4 bases, leaving 7 bases of the junction unmatched. The CDR3 is made up of 15 amino acids.